These T cell receptor beta chains were read from a single sample in a study of blood T cell repertoires in COVID-19. Profiling relied on immunoSEQ multiplex PCR, and the TCRdb table lists in-frame clones only, not all of them. The profile shows about 230,000 clones, 86% of them singletons. The sequencing input was peripheral blood. Receptors were obtained from a man aged 50 to 60 with COVID-19, enrolled during active disease. Both conserved end residues are part of each CDR3. The D gene is left open where the match is weak. Clone size is given for some rows only: seen once, a few or many times, or a class if the clone is expanded.

len: 16
j_gene: TRBJ1-1
abundance: -
d_gene: -
v_gene: TRBV6-2/TRBV6-3
CDR3aa: CASSNLGGAMNTEAFF
CDR3nt: TGTGCCAGCAGCAACTTAGGGGGGGCCATGAACACTGAAGCTTTCTTT

len: 15
j_gene: TRBJ1-3
abundance: -
d_gene: -
v_gene: TRBV7-8
CDR3aa: CASSLDRKPGNTIYF
CDR3nt: TGTGCCAGCAGCTTAGACCGAAAGCCTGGAAACACCATATATTTT

len: 17
j_gene: TRBJ1-1
abundance: -
d_gene: TRBD1
v_gene: TRBV3-1/TRBV3-2
CDR3aa: CASSQAGQLPGGTEAFF
CDR3nt: TGTGCCAGCAGCCAAGCGGGACAGCTCCCAGGGGGCACTGAAGCTTTCTTT

len: 12
j_gene: TRBJ1-2
abundance: -
d_gene: -
v_gene: TRBV25-1
CDR3aa: CASSEGLRGYTF
CDR3nt: TGTGCCAGCAGTGAAGGGCTCCGGGGCTACACCTTC

len: 17
j_gene: TRBJ2-5
abundance: -
d_gene: TRBD2
v_gene: TRBV7-8
CDR3aa: CASSLGASGRIQETQYF
CDR3nt: TGTGCCAGCAGCTTAGGTGCTAGCGGGAGGATCCAAGAGACCCAGTACTTC

len: 14
j_gene: TRBJ2-1
abundance: -
d_gene: -
v_gene: TRBV18
CDR3aa: CASSQRTIYNEQFF
CDR3nt: TGTGCCAGCTCACAACGGACTATCTACAATGAGCAGTTCTTC

len: 14
j_gene: TRBJ1-3
abundance: -
d_gene: -
v_gene: TRBV5-6
CDR3aa: CASSRDSTTYTIYF
CDR3nt: TGTGCCAGCAGCAGGGACTCTACCACCTACACCATATATTTT

len: 15
j_gene: TRBJ2-7
abundance: -
d_gene: TRBD1
v_gene: TRBV3-1/TRBV3-2
CDR3aa: CASSHYRQGSYEQYF
CDR3nt: TGTGCCAGCAGCCACTATCGACAGGGTTCCTACGAGCAGTACTTC

len: 11
j_gene: TRBJ1-2
abundance: -
d_gene: -
v_gene: TRBV6-5
CDR3aa: CASGTGYGYTF
CDR3nt: TGTGCCAGCGGCACAGGGTACGGCTACACCTTC

len: 16
j_gene: TRBJ1-6
abundance: -
d_gene: -
v_gene: TRBV2
CDR3aa: CASSEARTRPNSPLHF
CDR3nt: TGTGCCAGCAGTGAAGCCCGGACACGACCTAATTCACCCCTCCACTTT

len: 11
j_gene: TRBJ2-7
abundance: -
d_gene: -
v_gene: TRBV20-1
CDR3aa: CSARQANEQYF
CDR3nt: TGCAGTGCTAGACAGGCCAACGAGCAGTACTTC

len: 14
j_gene: TRBJ2-7
abundance: -
d_gene: TRBD1
v_gene: TRBV5-1
CDR3aa: CASSPGTGGGEQYF
CDR3nt: TGCGCCAGCAGCCCCGGGACAGGGGGCGGCGAGCAGTACTTC

len: 13
j_gene: TRBJ2-2
abundance: -
d_gene: -
v_gene: TRBV7-3
CDR3aa: CASSFARAGELFF
CDR3nt: TGTGCCAGCAGCTTCGCCCGGGCCGGGGAGCTGTTTTTT

len: 14
j_gene: TRBJ2-3
abundance: -
d_gene: -
v_gene: TRBV9
CDR3aa: CASSVTGDTDTQYF
CDR3nt: TGTGCCAGCAGCGTAACGGGGGACACAGATACGCAGTATTTT

len: 14
j_gene: TRBJ2-7
abundance: -
d_gene: -
v_gene: TRBV29-1
CDR3aa: CSVVLGDGGSEQYF
CDR3nt: TGCAGCGTTGTCCTCGGGGATGGGGGGAGCGAGCAGTACTTC

len: 13
j_gene: TRBJ2-3
abundance: -
d_gene: -
v_gene: TRBV29-1
CDR3aa: CSVRKTSTDTQYF
CDR3nt: TGCAGCGTCCGAAAAACAAGCACAGATACGCAGTATTTT

len: 13
j_gene: TRBJ2-5
abundance: few
d_gene: -
v_gene: TRBV19
CDR3aa: CASRRGLQETQYF
CDR3nt: TGTGCCAGTCGTAGGGGCCTACAAGAGACCCAGTACTTC

len: 15
j_gene: TRBJ2-3
abundance: -
d_gene: -
v_gene: TRBV7-8
CDR3aa: CASSWRGGITDTQYF
CDR3nt: TGTGCCAGCAGCTGGAGAGGCGGAATAACAGATACGCAGTATTTT

len: 11
j_gene: TRBJ2-1
abundance: -
d_gene: -
v_gene: TRBV28
CDR3aa: CASSLTAEQFF
CDR3nt: TGTGCCAGCAGCCTTACTGCTGAGCAGTTCTTC

len: 16
j_gene: TRBJ2-6
abundance: -
d_gene: -
v_gene: TRBV2
CDR3aa: CASSSTTGSGANVLTF
CDR3nt: TGTGCCAGCAGTTCGACTACAGGGTCTGGGGCCAACGTCCTGACTTTC

len: 17
j_gene: TRBJ1-2
abundance: few
d_gene: TRBD1
v_gene: TRBV19
CDR3aa: CASSIIHRDRANYGYTF
CDR3nt: TGTGCCAGTAGTATCATTCACCGGGACAGGGCGAACTATGGCTACACCTTC

len: 14
j_gene: TRBJ2-1
abundance: once
d_gene: -
v_gene: TRBV7-9
CDR3aa: CASSLGLANDEQFF
CDR3nt: TGTGCCAGCAGCTTAGGGCTAGCTAACGATGAGCAGTTCTTC

len: 14
j_gene: TRBJ2-3
abundance: -
d_gene: TRBD2
v_gene: TRBV30
CDR3aa: CACSPSGGGDTQYF
CDR3nt: TGTGCCTGCTCTCCTAGCGGGGGGGGAGATACGCAGTATTTT

len: 13
j_gene: TRBJ1-5
abundance: -
d_gene: -
v_gene: TRBV4-2
CDR3aa: CASSHESNQPQHF
CDR3nt: TGTGCCAGCAGCCATGAGAGCAATCAGCCCCAGCATTTT

len: 15
j_gene: TRBJ2-2
abundance: -
d_gene: -
v_gene: TRBV6-5
CDR3aa: CASSSTGLVSGELFF
CDR3nt: TGTGCCAGCAGTTCCACGGGACTGGTGAGCGGGGAGCTGTTTTTT

len: 15
j_gene: TRBJ2-3
abundance: -
d_gene: TRBD1
v_gene: TRBV6-1
CDR3aa: CASSWDRSGTDTQYF
CDR3nt: TGTGCCAGCAGTTGGGACAGGTCGGGCACAGATACGCAGTATTTT

len: 15
j_gene: TRBJ1-6
abundance: -
d_gene: -
v_gene: TRBV19
CDR3aa: CASRRSGGENSPLHF
CDR3nt: TGTGCCAGTAGGCGATCCGGGGGGGAGAATTCACCCCTCCACTTT

len: 15
j_gene: TRBJ2-7
abundance: -
d_gene: TRBD1
v_gene: TRBV19
CDR3aa: CASSFGTVSSYEQYF
CDR3nt: TGTGCCAGTAGTTTCGGGACAGTTAGCTCCTACGAGCAGTACTTC

len: 15
j_gene: TRBJ2-1
abundance: -
d_gene: -
v_gene: TRBV5-1
CDR3aa: CASSLQTGLNNEQFF
CDR3nt: TGCGCCAGCAGCTTGCAAACAGGCCTGAACAATGAGCAGTTCTTC

len: 14
j_gene: TRBJ1-2
abundance: -
d_gene: TRBD1
v_gene: TRBV6-5
CDR3aa: CASTQGGQNYGYTF
CDR3nt: TGTGCCAGCACCCAAGGGGGACAGAACTATGGCTACACCTTC

len: 13
j_gene: TRBJ2-2
abundance: -
d_gene: -
v_gene: TRBV28
CDR3aa: CASSEITTGELFF
CDR3nt: TGTGCCAGCAGTGAAATCACAACCGGGGAGCTGTTTTTT

len: 13
j_gene: TRBJ2-1
abundance: -
d_gene: -
v_gene: TRBV5-1
CDR3aa: CASSLVGLREQFF
CDR3nt: TGCGCCAGCAGCTTGGTGGGACTCCGTGAACAGTTCTTC

len: 12
j_gene: TRBJ2-1
abundance: -
d_gene: -
v_gene: TRBV5-4
CDR3aa: CASSFEFHEQFF
CDR3nt: TGTGCCAGCAGCTTTGAGTTCCATGAGCAGTTCTTC

len: 15
j_gene: TRBJ2-2
abundance: -
d_gene: -
v_gene: TRBV27
CDR3aa: CASSLYHPRTGELFF
CDR3nt: TGTGCCAGCAGTTTATATCACCCGCGCACCGGGGAGCTGTTTTTT

len: 12
j_gene: TRBJ1-1
abundance: once
d_gene: -
v_gene: TRBV18
CDR3aa: CASGGARTEAFF
CDR3nt: TGTGCCAGCGGGGGGGCCAGGACTGAAGCTTTCTTT

len: 11
j_gene: TRBJ1-1
abundance: -
d_gene: -
v_gene: TRBV28
CDR3aa: CASTERSEAFF
CDR3nt: TGTGCCAGCACCGAGCGGTCTGAAGCTTTCTTT

len: 14
j_gene: TRBJ1-5
abundance: -
d_gene: TRBD1
v_gene: TRBV28
CDR3aa: CASRRQGSNQPQHF
CDR3nt: TGTGCCAGCAGGAGACAGGGGAGCAATCAGCCCCAGCATTTT